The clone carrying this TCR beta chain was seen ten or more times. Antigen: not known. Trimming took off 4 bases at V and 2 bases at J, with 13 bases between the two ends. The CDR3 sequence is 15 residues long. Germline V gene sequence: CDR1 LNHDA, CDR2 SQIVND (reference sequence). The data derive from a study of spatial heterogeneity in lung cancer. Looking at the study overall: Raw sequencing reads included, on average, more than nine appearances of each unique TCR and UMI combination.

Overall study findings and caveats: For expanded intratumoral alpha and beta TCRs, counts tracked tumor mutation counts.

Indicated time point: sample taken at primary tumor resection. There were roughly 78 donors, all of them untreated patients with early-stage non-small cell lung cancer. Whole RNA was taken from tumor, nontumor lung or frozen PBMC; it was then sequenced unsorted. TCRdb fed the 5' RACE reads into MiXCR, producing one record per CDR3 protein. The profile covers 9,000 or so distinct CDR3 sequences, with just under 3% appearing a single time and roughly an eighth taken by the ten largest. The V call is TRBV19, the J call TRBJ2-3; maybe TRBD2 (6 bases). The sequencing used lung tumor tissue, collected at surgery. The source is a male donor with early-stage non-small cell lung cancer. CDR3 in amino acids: CASSTGLSATDTQYF. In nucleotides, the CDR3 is TGTGCCAGTAGTACAGGACTAAGTGCCACAGATACGCAGTATTTT.